These 17 T cell receptor beta chains came from one sample sequenced in a study of blood T cell repertoires in COVID-19. TCRdb's copy holds only in-frame clones and misses some; the assay was immunoSEQ multiplex PCR. Of 200,000 or so clones in the sample, 80% to 90% were seen once. What was sequenced was peripheral blood. The source of these receptors is a woman of 80 years or more with acute or convalescent COVID-19.

The rearrangement links TRBV11-3 to TRBJ2-3; 12 nucleotides line up with TRBD2. Germline lookup yields CDR1 SGHNT and CDR2 YENEEA. The CDR3 has 18 amino acids. V shed 0 bases and J 1 base; nucleotides not matched to a gene: 5. The chain's CDR3 is CASSLELLAGGRTDTQYF. Here the CDR3 DNA reads TGTGCCAGCAGCTTAGAGCTACTAGCGGGGGGCCGCACAGATACGCAGTATTTT.

The CDR3 loop is CASSPPLALGLVDEQFF. The CDR3 nucleotides are TGTGCCAGCTCACCACCACTAGCGTTGGGGTTAGTCGATGAGCAGTTCTTC. The chain links TRBV18 to TRBJ2-1, with 7 bases identical to TRBD2. The CDR3 is made up of 17 amino acids. The V segment lost 0 bases and the J segment 8 bases; nucleotides outside the gene matches: 13. CDR1 is KGHSH, CDR2 LQKENI, per germline.

J is TRBJ1-1 and V is TRBV28, with TRBD1 matching over 7 bases. Losses at the gene ends were 5 bases for V and 6 bases for J; bases not matched to a gene: 18. The CDR3 covers 17 residues. Germline V gene lookup returns CDR1 MDHEN and CDR2 SYDVKM. In DNA, the CDR3 is TGTGCCAGCAGTATCGGACAGGTTTCTCACCCCCAATCTGAAGCTTTCTTT. Translation: CASSIGQVSHPQSEAFF.

The gene calls are TRBV6-6 and TRBJ2-7; 7 nucleotides match TRBD1. Trimming at V came to 6 bases and at J to 0 bases, leaving 11 bases not matched to a gene. The CDR3 spans 16 residues. Germline CDR1 MNHNY, CDR2 SVGAGI (reference sequence). In DNA, the CDR3 is TGTGCCAGCAGCCTCCGACAGGGCATCCTCTCCTACGAGCAGTACTTC. It specifies CASSLRQGILSYEQYF.

The chain couples TRBV5-6 to TRBJ2-7; 8 positions agree with TRBD1. The trim removed 4 bases at V and 3 bases at J, leaving 6 bases unmatched. This CDR3 has 14 residues. Germline V gene data show CDR1 as SGHDT and CDR2 as YYEEEE. The CDR3 coding sequence is TGTGCCAGCAGCCTGCGGACAGGGTACTACGAGCAGTACTTC. Translation gives CASSLRTGYYEQYF.

CDR3 amino acids: CASSQRDTRTNEQFF. The DNA of the CDR3 is TGTGCCAGCAGCCAACGGGACACACGCACCAATGAGCAGTTCTTC. V and J are TRBV3-1 (or the pseudogene TRBV3-2) and TRBJ2-1, with a possible D match to TRBD1 (6 bases). Trimming took 2 bases from V and 6 from J, leaving 14 bases between them. CDR3 size: 15 residues. Germline-derived CDR1 and CDR2 are LGHDT and YNNKEL (reference sequence).

The J gene is TRBJ2-5, the V gene TRBV6-6, with D maybe TRBD2 (5 bases). From germline, CDR1 is MNHNY and CDR2 SVGAGI (reference sequence). The germline V and J ends were trimmed by 4 bases and 1 base, with 7 bases remaining between them. This CDR3 is built from 13 residues. As DNA, the CDR3 is TGTGCCAGCAGTTGGCGGGCCCAAGAGACCCAGTACTTC. Amino acids: CASSWRAQETQYF.

The chain carries TRBV12-3 or TRBV12-4 and TRBJ1-3, with no clear D. This CDR3 comprises 11 residues. V was shortened by 10 bases and J by 4 bases, with 8 bases between the two germline ends. CDR3 DNA sequence: TGTGCCACCCAGACAGGAAACACCATATATTTT. Translating gives CATQTGNTIYF.

The chain recombines TRBV5-4 with TRBJ1-3, with D possibly being TRBD1 (6 bases). In germline, CDR1 is SGHNT, CDR2 YYREEE (reference sequence). This CDR3 is 17 amino acids long. V was clipped by 3 bases and J by 0 bases, with 16 bases between them. As DNA, the CDR3 is TGTGCCAGCAGCTCCGAAGGACAGCACTACTCTGGAAACACCATATATTTT. Protein sequence: CASSSEGQHYSGNTIYF.

CDR3 region: CASSLGAGALSSYNEQFF. CDR3 nucleotides: TGTGCCAGCAGCTTAGGAGCGGGGGCGTTAAGCTCCTACAATGAGCAGTTCTTC. The chain has TRBV7-9 and TRBJ2-1, with 8 positions matching TRBD2. Germline CDR1 reads SEHNR; CDR2 reads FQNEAQ (reference sequence). This CDR3 comprises 18 residues. With 1 base clipped from V and 0 bases from J, the junction kept 8 bases outside the gene matches. Full variable domain (rest looked up from reference TRBV7-9 and TRBJ2-1): DTGVSQNPRHKITKRGQNVTFRCDPISEHNRLYWYRQTLGQGPEFLTYFQNEAQLEKSRLLSDRFSAERPKGSFSTLEIQRTEQGDSAMYLCASSLGAGALSSYNEQFFGPGTRLTVL.

V usage is TRBV27 and J usage is TRBJ2-2; D gene ambiguous. Germline CDR1 reads MNHEY; CDR2 reads SMNVEV (reference sequence). The CDR3 spans 13 residues. Trimming removed 5 bases from V and 6 bases from J, with 10 bases in between. In DNA form, the CDR3 reads TGTGCCAGCAGTCCGATAGAGCCCGGGGAGCTGTTTTTT. Protein product: CASSPIEPGELFF.

The V and J genes are TRBV12-3 or TRBV12-4 and TRBJ1-1; D perhaps matches TRBD1 (6 bases). There are 13 residues in the CDR3. V was trimmed by 5 bases and J by 3 bases, leaving 10 bases between them. Here the CDR3 DNA reads TGTGCCAGCAGTACTCAGGGGTACACTGAAGCTTTCTTT. Its translation is CASSTQGYTEAFF.

CDR3 bases: TGTGCCAGTAGCATCGGAGGCCGGTCCAGGGAGCAGTACTTC. Residues: CASSIGGRSREQYF. V and J are TRBV19 and TRBJ2-7; a possible D gene is TRBD2 (5 bases). V was cut by 6 bases and J by 7 bases, with 19 bases left in between. The CDR3 totals 14 residues. Germline CDR1 reads LNHDA; CDR2 reads SQIVND (reference sequence).

This clone is a singleton in its sample. The gene calls are TRBV19 and TRBJ2-7; a weak D match, TRBD1 (6 bases). The V end lost 5 bases, the J end lost 3 bases, and 17 bases lay between the germline ends. CDR1 is LNHDA, CDR2 SQIVND, per germline (reference sequence). The CDR3 spans 15 residues. Written as DNA, the CDR3 is TGTGCCAGTAGTTCTCAGGGGAGACCGGACTACGAGCAGTACTTC. Its protein is CASSSQGRPDYEQYF.

The chain uses TRBV19 and TRBJ1-5; D perhaps matches TRBD1 (5 bases). There are 15 residues in the CDR3. The germline V gene has CDR1 LNHDA and CDR2 SQIVND (reference sequence). Trimming shortened V by 4 bases and J by 3 bases, and 13 bases separated the two germline ends. The CDR3 is CASSSLTGSNQPQHF. The CDR3 coding sequence is TGTGCCAGTAGTAGCCTAACAGGCTCCAATCAGCCCCAGCATTTT.

This chain uses TRBV19 with TRBJ1-5, with D tentatively TRBD1 (6 bases). Germline values: CDR1 LNHDA, CDR2 SQIVND (reference sequence). V lost 2 bases to trimming and J lost 5 bases, with 13 bases between them. The CDR3 has 15 residues. The CDR3 is CASSISPAGDQPQHF. In DNA, the CDR3 is TGTGCCAGTAGTATAAGTCCGGCAGGGGATCAGCCCCAGCATTTT.

The chain recombines TRBV7-9 with TRBJ1-1, with 7 bases identical to TRBD1. The CDR3 has 13 residues. V trimming: 4 bases; J trimming: 3 bases; junction bases outside the gene matches: 2. Looked up from germline, CDR1 is SEHNR and CDR2 is FQNEAQ (reference sequence). The DNA of the CDR3 is TGTGCCAGCAGCTGGGACAGAGACACTGAAGCTTTCTTT. Its protein is CASSWDRDTEAFF. Full variable domain (remainder filled in from reference TRBV7-9 and TRBJ1-1): DTGVSQNPRHKITKRGQNVTFRCDPISEHNRLYWYRQTLGQGPEFLTYFQNEAQLEKSRLLSDRFSAERPKGSFSTLEIQRTEQGDSAMYLCASSWDRDTEAFFGQGTRLTVV.